The text below deals with one T cell receptor beta chain. This sample is part of a study of blood T cell repertoires in COVID-19. Study information: The samples span acute and convalescent COVID-19 from the United States, Italy and Spain.

Only in-frame clones appear in the TCRdb table, and some are missing; sequencing was by immunoSEQ multiplex PCR. The repertoire consists of roughly 240,000 clones, with approximately 85% occurring once and the leading ten covering approximately 4.5%. The CDR3 sequence is 16 residues long. V lost 1 base and J lost 8, with 20 bases in between. CDR1 and CDR2 from the germline V gene are SGHTA and FQGNSA. Sequencing was performed on peripheral blood. The genes are TRBV7-2 and TRBJ1-2; tentatively, D is TRBD1 (5 bases). This sequence was found in a woman in her sixties or seventies with acute or convalescent COVID-19. CDR3 sequence reads: CASSLEAWQGRSGYTF. CDR3 nucleotide sequence: TGTGCCAGCAGCTTAGAAGCCTGGCAGGGTAGAAGCGGCTACACCTTC.